One T cell receptor (beta chain) is described in this entry. The antigen is unknown. This record comes from a study of identical twins. In TCRdb, the 5' RACE reads were re-called with MiXCR into one record per CDR3 protein. The sample lists about 1.7 million distinct CDR3 sequences, more than 30% seen once, with over 0.25% in the top ten. Study results and caveats: High-abundance cord blood beta clonotypes had fewer insertions; memory repertoires showed none.

This clonotype was sampled from a newborn girl in good health. The sample comprised cord blood.

The DNA of the CDR3 is TGTGCCATCGGTGTTGTGGGGGGACAGGGAGAGACTGAAGCTTTCTTT. Its translation is CAIGVVGGQGETEAFF. The genes are TRBV10-3 and TRBJ1-1, with 9 bases identical to TRBD1. Germline CDR1 ENHRY, CDR2 SYGVKD. CDR3 length: 16 amino acids. Trimming removed 8 bases from V and 5 bases from J; junction bases left unmatched: 15.